The source of this T cell receptor beta chain is a study of blood T cell repertoires in COVID-19 (TCRdb year 2020). Context from the whole study: Collaborator samples came from the United States, Italy and Spain and covered acute and convalescent phases of COVID-19. The samples were drawn from the first 160 participants of the ongoing ImmuneRACE study and from 1,254 subjects provided by 6 global collaborators. The prospective study material was composed of cDNA or gDNA derived from T cells, B-cell-depleted T cells, or PBMCs. HLA class I and class II types, where available, came from metadata supplied by the sample provider rather than from assay-based typing. The dataset comprised deeply sampled blood TCRbeta repertoires from subjects exposed to, actively infected with, or recovered from COVID-19. The repertoires were released in a freely available public database meant as a resource for research on the immune response to SARS-CoV-2. Sample metadata almost always included a de-identified subject ID, COVID-19 status, age in years and sex. The investigation overall reported the following: The amount of clinical and demographic metadata varied by source and participant and was provided uncurated.

From the cysteine through the phenylalanine, the CDR3 covers 15 amino acids. Solely the CDR3 DNA is kept, with 45 bases framed from the first base. Based on the germline V gene (reference sequence), the CDR1 and CDR2 sequences are LNHNV and YYDKDF. Ends trimmed: V by 0 bases, J by 3 bases; bases unmatched to a gene: 4. This clone appeared once. Its antigen remains undetermined. Base qualities are not provided; no much larger clone lies one nucleotide away. Whole blood was collected in K2EDTA tubes by collaborating institutions according to the institutions' own protocols. Collaborator samples were shipped for TCRbeta analysis as frozen whole blood, isolated PBMCs, or DNA extracted from either sample type. TCRbeta CDR3 regions were amplified from genomic DNA using the immunoSEQ Assay, a bias-controlled multiplex PCR. In the source study's methods: Within the assay, amplification of reference gene primers was used to estimate how many nucleated cells each sample contained. To quantify the absolute abundance of each unique TCRbeta CDR3 rearrangement, sequence reads were collapsed and filtered. For each sample, productive Simpson clonality was calculated as the square root of Simpson's diversity index across productive rearrangements. TCRdb re-hosts the immuneACCESS table, in-frame sequences only. Its copies lack some clones; in the studies checked, an unresolved V gene accounts for under half of them, and the cause for the rest is not known. D and trimming were read from the DNA, whereas the V and J calls and clone size are those reported in that table. The sample profile shows 300,000 to 400,000 clones; roughly 85% of them were found once. More than 6% of the sample comes from the top ten.

The sample comprised peripheral blood. This TCR was recovered from a human donor in a cohort sampled during active COVID-19. The V gene is TRBV15 and the J gene is TRBJ2-5; 7 middle bases align to TRBD2. The CDR3 protein: CATSRDWGGEETQYF. The DNA reads as follows: TGTGCCACCAGCAGAGATTGGGGGGGGGAAGAGACCCAGTACTTC.